This entry lists 17 T cell receptor beta chains sequenced from one sample in a study of T cells in Graves' hyperthyroidism and ophthalmopathy. TCR beta CDR3 region amplification was performed from RNA transcripts. First-round RT-PCR targeting the TCR CDR3 was performed with the HTBI primer set. TCRdb fed the multiplex PCR reads into MiXCR, producing one record per CDR3 protein. The sample has some 620,000 distinct CDR3 sequences, about 16% seen once. What was sequenced was blood. Every receptor here comes from a woman aged 25 to 39 with Graves' hyperthyroidism.

This clonotype was detected many times. The chain carries TRBV5-1 and TRBJ2-7; D possibly corresponds to TRBD1 (5 bases). Per germline, CDR1 SGHRS and CDR2 YFSETQ. The V gene lost 2 bases and the J gene lost 0 bases, with 9 bases spanning the gap. The CDR3 length is 14 residues. CDR3: CASSFDRSSYEQYF. The CDR3 DNA reads TGCGCCAGCAGCTTTGACAGAAGCTCCTACGAGCAGTACTTC. The complete variable domain, with remaining parts taken from reference TRBV5-1 and TRBJ2-7, reads KAGVTQTPRYLIKTRGQQVTLSCSPISGHRSVSWYQQTPGQGLQFLFEYFSETQRNKGNFPGRFSGRQFSNSRSEMNVSTLELGDSALYLCASSFDRSSYEQYFGPGTRLTVT.

This chain joins TRBV7-3 and TRBJ1-2; no clear D. This CDR3 is 14 amino acids long. Trimming took off 5 bases at V and 6 bases at J, with 16 bases between the two ends. Germline V CDR1 and CDR2: SGHTA, FQGTGA. CDR3 region: CASSPTAGYHGYTF. The CDR3, as DNA: TGTGCCAGCAGCCCAACAGCGGGCTACCATGGCTACACCTTC.

This chain links TRBV20-1 with TRBJ1-5; D is perhaps TRBD1 (6 bases). The CDR3 runs 14 residues. CDR1 is DFQATT and CDR2 is SNEGSKA in the germline V gene (reference sequence). V lost 5 bases, J lost 11 bases, and 22 bases lay in between. Written as DNA, the CDR3 is TGCAGTGCTCGCAACCAGGGGATTCTTACGACCCAGCATTTT. It is translated as CSARNQGILTTQHF.

This clonotype occurred a few times. The genes are TRBV6-1 and TRBJ2-5; 9 bases map to TRBD2. Germline loops: CDR1 MNHNS, CDR2 SASEGT. This CDR3 contains 17 residues. V gave up 4 bases and J gave up 5 bases; unmatched junction bases: 14. Here the CDR3 DNA reads TGTGCCAGCAGTGGGTCCTTTTTAGCGGGAGTTACGGAGACCCAGTACTTC. This sequence encodes CASSGSFLAGVTETQYF.

V gene TRBV20-1 combines with J gene TRBJ2-2; 12 positions agree with TRBD2. The germline V gene has CDR1 DFQATT and CDR2 SNEGSKA (reference sequence). This CDR3 comprises 14 residues. Unmatched junction bases numbered 3, after V lost 3 bases and J lost 7 bases. The CDR3 region is CSASLAGGIGELFF. In DNA, the CDR3 is TGCAGTGCTAGCCTAGCGGGAGGGATCGGGGAGCTGTTTTTT.

The rearrangement uses TRBV7-9 and TRBJ2-1; D may be TRBD2 (9 bases). The CDR3 covers 18 residues. Germline values: CDR1 SEHNR, CDR2 FQNEAQ (reference sequence). Between the trimmed V and J ends, which lost 5 bases and 9 bases, there was a span of 29 bases. CDR3 sequence: CASSRTGLRVAGDGEQFF. CDR3 coding DNA: TGTGCCAGCAGCCGGACAGGGTTGCGGGTAGCGGGAGACGGTGAGCAGTTCTTC.

There are many counts of this clonotype. V is TRBV2 and J is TRBJ2-5, with 11 bases identical to TRBD2. Germline CDR1 SNHLY, CDR2 FYNNEI. The CDR3 is 18 residues long. Trimming at V came to 3 bases and at J to 12 bases, leaving 21 bases not matched to a gene. The DNA for the CDR3 is TGTGCCAGCAGTGACACGGAACTTCTAATGATACTAGCGGGAGATAAGTACTTC. Protein: CASSDTELLMILAGDKYF.

The CDR3 DNA is TGTGCCAGCAGTGAAACTCCTTGGGCAGGGGTCGAGCAGTACTTC. This gives the protein CASSETPWAGVEQYF. The rearrangement uses TRBV6-1 and TRBJ2-7; D may be TRBD1 (6 bases). The V and J ends lost 2 bases and 6 bases respectively, with 17 bases between them. From germline, CDR1 is MNHNS and CDR2 SASEGT. This CDR3 spans 15 amino acids.

This clonotype was seen at least ten times. The chain uses TRBV28 and TRBJ2-1, with D perhaps matching TRBD1 (6 bases). The germline CDR1 and CDR2 sequences are MDHEN and SYDVKM. V lost 5 bases and J lost 3, with 23 bases in between. The CDR3 loop spans 18 amino acids. DNA for the CDR3: TGTGCCAGCAGTCCATTAGAAGGACAGAATTCACGCTACAATGAGCAGTTCTTC. Translation: CASSPLEGQNSRYNEQFF. Supplemented by reference TRBV28 and TRBJ2-1, the full variable domain reads DVKVTQSSRYLVKRTGEKVFLECVQDMDHENMFWYRQDPGLGLRLIYFSYDVKMKEKGDIPEGYSVSREKKERFSLILESASTNQTSMYLCASSPLEGQNSRYNEQFFGPGTRLTVL.

This clonotype has at least ten counts. V is TRBV28 and J is TRBJ1-5, with D maybe TRBD1 (5 bases). Trimming left V 5 bases short and J 7 bases short, with 21 bases between. This CDR3 is built from 16 residues. Germline V gene data show CDR1 as MDHEN and CDR2 as SYDVKM. The CDR3 here is CASSTRTTGGGQPQHF. Here the CDR3 DNA reads TGTGCCAGCAGTACGAGAACGACGGGGGGAGGCCAGCCCCAGCATTTT.

There are many counts of this clonotype. The chain uses TRBV5-1 and TRBJ2-7, with D possibly TRBD2 on 6 matching bases. Trimming took off 0 bases at V and 4 bases at J, with 20 bases between the two ends. Germline loops: CDR1 SGHRS, CDR2 YFSETQ. This CDR3 is 17 amino acids long. CDR3 in amino acids: CASSLGSPGLFLYEQYF. The DNA for the CDR3 is TGCGCCAGCAGCTTGGGGTCTCCGGGACTCTTTCTGTACGAGCAGTACTTC.

The chain uses TRBV2 and TRBJ1-4, with D possibly TRBD1 on 6 matching bases. The CDR3 spans 14 residues. Germline CDR1 is SNHLY and CDR2 is FYNNEI. Trimming pared 7 bases from V and 8 bases from J, leaving 17 bases between. Here the CDR3 DNA reads TGTGCCAGCACCGCACAGGGAGGATGGGAAAAACTGTTTTTT. It encodes CASTAQGGWEKLFF.

This clonotype has a count of ten or more. The chain carries TRBV2 and TRBJ1-6, with D uncertain. Germline V gene lookup returns CDR1 SNHLY and CDR2 FYNNEI. V was cut by 4 bases and J by 7 bases, with 5 bases left in between. The CDR3 has 12 residues. CDR3 nucleotide sequence: TGTGCCAGCAGTGGGAGAAATTCACCCCTCCACTTT. Amino acids: CASSGRNSPLHF.

This clonotype was observed a few times. The chain combines TRBV7-9 with TRBJ2-2; 11 nucleotides line up with TRBD2. V lost 5 bases to trimming and J lost 3 bases; unmatched junction nucleotides: 8. This CDR3 spans 17 amino acids. Germline CDR1 is SEHNR and CDR2 is FQNEAQ (reference sequence). CDR3 in amino acids: CASSRGTSGRDTGELFF. As DNA, the CDR3 is TGTGCCAGCAGCCGCGGGACTAGCGGTCGAGACACCGGGGAGCTGTTTTTT.

This chain links TRBV20-1 with TRBJ2-2, with 12 bases lining up with TRBD2. J gave up 0 bases and V 3 bases, and 11 bases lay outside the gene matches. Germline V gene sequence: CDR1 DFQATT, CDR2 SNEGSKA (reference sequence). This CDR3 is built from 19 residues. The CDR3 DNA is TGCAGTGCTAGCCCCATACTAGCGGGAGGCCATACGAACACCGGGGAGCTGTTTTTT. Translation gives CSASPILAGGHTNTGELFF.

The sample holds many counts of this clonotype. This chain uses TRBV7-2 with TRBJ2-1; 12 bases are shared with TRBD2. V shed 5 bases, J shed 9 bases, and the junction held 5 bases outside the gene matches. The CDR3 covers 14 residues. CDR1 and CDR2 (germline): SGHTA, FQGNSA. The CDR3: CASSRTSGTGEQFF. CDR3 in DNA: TGTGCCAGCAGCCGGACTAGCGGGACCGGTGAGCAGTTCTTC. Complete variable domain (other parts from reference TRBV7-2 and TRBJ2-1): GAGVSQSPSNKVTEKGKDVELRCDPISGHTALYWYRQSLGQGLEFLIYFQGNSAPDKSGLPSDRFSAERTGGSVSTLTIQRTQQEDSAVYLCASSRTSGTGEQFFGPGTRLTVL.

This chain links TRBV29-1 with TRBJ2-7, with TRBD2 as a possible D gene (5 bases). The CDR3 spans 13 residues. Germline assignment: CDR1 SQVTM and CDR2 ANQGSEA. V was trimmed by 4 bases and J by 0 bases, leaving 10 bases between them. The CDR3 here is CSVGLLDSYEQYF. The CDR3, as DNA: TGCAGCGTTGGCCTACTAGACTCCTACGAGCAGTACTTC.